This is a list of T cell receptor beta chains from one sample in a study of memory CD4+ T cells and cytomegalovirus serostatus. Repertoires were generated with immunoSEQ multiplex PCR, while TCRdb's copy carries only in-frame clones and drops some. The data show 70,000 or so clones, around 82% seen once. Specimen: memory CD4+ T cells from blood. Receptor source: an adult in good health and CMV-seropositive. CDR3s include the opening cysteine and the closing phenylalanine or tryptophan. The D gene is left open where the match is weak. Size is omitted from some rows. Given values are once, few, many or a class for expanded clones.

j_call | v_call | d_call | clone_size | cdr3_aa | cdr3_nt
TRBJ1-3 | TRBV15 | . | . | CATSRDRGVTGNTIYF | TGTGCCACCAGCAGAGATCGAGGTGTAACTGGAAACACCATATATTTT
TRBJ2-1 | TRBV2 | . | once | CASSPSLRVGGNEQFF | TGTGCCAGCAGCCCCTCACTCAGGGTAGGCGGCAATGAGCAGTTCTTC
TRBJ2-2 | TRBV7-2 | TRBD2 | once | CASSRLANTGELFF | TGTGCCAGCTCCCGACTAGCTAACACCGGGGAGCTGTTTTTT
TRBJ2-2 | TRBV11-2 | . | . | CASSLQGSNTGELFF | TGTGCCAGCAGCTTACAGGGATCGAACACCGGGGAGCTGTTTTTT
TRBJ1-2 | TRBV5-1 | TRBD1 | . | CASSSPGQGYGYTF | TGCGCCAGCAGCTCCCCGGGACAGGGGTATGGCTACACCTTC
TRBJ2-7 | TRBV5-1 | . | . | CASRPLIQGGEQYF | TGCGCCAGCAGACCCTTGATACAGGGAGGCGAGCAGTACTTC
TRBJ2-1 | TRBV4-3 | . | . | CASSQGRGEQFF | TGCGCCAGCAGCCAAGGCCGGGGTGAGCAGTTCTTC
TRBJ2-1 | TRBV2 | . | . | CASNKREWNEQFF | TGTGCCAGCAACAAAAGGGAATGGAATGAGCAGTTCTTC
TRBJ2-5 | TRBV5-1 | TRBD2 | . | CASSLAPSGGPETQYF | TGCGCCAGCAGCTTGGCCCCTAGCGGGGGCCCGGAGACCCAGTACTTC
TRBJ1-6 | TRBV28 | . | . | CASLQGQNTPYSPLHF | TGTGCCAGCCTTCAAGGCCAAAACACGCCATACTCACCCCTCCACTTT
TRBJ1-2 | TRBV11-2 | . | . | CASSLQGHGYTF | TGTGCCAGCAGCTTGCAGGGGCATGGCTACACCTTC
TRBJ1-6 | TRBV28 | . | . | CASGGRHDSPLHF | TGTGCCAGCGGAGGGAGGCATGATTCACCCCTCCACTTT
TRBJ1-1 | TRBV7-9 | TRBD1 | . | CASSFGQVNTEAFF | TGTGCCAGCAGCTTCGGACAGGTCAACACTGAAGCTTTCTTT
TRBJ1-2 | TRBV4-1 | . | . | CASSQDVPIPYGYTF | TGCGCCAGCAGCCAAGATGTGCCGATACCCTATGGCTACACCTTC
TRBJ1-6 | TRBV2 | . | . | CASRMRGGNSPLHF | TGTGCCAGCAGGATGAGGGGGGGGAATTCACCCCTCCACTTT
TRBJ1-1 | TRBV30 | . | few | CAWRGDLGTEAFF | TGTGCCTGGAGGGGCGATCTGGGGACTGAAGCTTTCTTT
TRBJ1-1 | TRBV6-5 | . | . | CASTAPGDTEAFF | TGTGCCAGCACCGCACCAGGGGACACTGAAGCTTTCTTT
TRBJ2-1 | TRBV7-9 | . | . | CASSFGNENEQFF | TGTGCCAGCAGCTTCGGGAACGAGAATGAGCAGTTCTTC
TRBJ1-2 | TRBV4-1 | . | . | CASSQDNPGDGYTF | TGCGCCAGCAGCCAAGACAACCCTGGGGATGGCTACACCTTC
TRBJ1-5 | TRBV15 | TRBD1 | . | CATSWTGDQPQHF | TGTGCCACCAGCTGGACAGGGGATCAGCCCCAGCATTTT
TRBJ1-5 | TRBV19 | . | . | CASQLLMRNQPQHF | TGTGCCAGTCAACTGCTAATGCGCAATCAGCCCCAGCATTTT
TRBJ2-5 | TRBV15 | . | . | CATSPWGGGEETQYF | TGTGCCACCAGCCCTTGGGGAGGGGGCGAAGAGACCCAGTACTTC
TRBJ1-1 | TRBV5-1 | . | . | CASSFDGGDTEAFF | TGCGCCAGCAGCTTCGACGGGGGAGACACTGAAGCTTTCTTT
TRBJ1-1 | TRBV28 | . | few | CASSLMGMNTEAFF | TGTGCCAGCAGTTTAATGGGCATGAACACTGAAGCTTTCTTT
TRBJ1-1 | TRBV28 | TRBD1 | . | CASSALGQGFPEAFF | TGTGCCAGCAGTGCTCTTGGACAGGGTTTCCCTGAAGCTTTCTTT
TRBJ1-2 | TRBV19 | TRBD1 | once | CASSPQGAVYGYTF | TGTGCCAGTAGTCCTCAGGGGGCGGTCTATGGCTACACCTTC
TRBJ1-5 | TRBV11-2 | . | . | CASSLERSQPQHF | TGTGCCAGCAGCTTAGAGCGCAGTCAGCCCCAGCATTTT
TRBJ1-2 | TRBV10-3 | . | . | CAISEREQHNYGYTF | TGTGCCATCAGTGAGCGGGAACAGCATAACTATGGCTACACCTTC
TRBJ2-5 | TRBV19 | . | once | CASRNDPGEETQYF | TGTGCCAGTAGGAATGACCCGGGAGAGGAGACCCAGTACTTC
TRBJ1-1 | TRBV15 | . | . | CATSQALGTEAFF | TGTGCCACCAGCCAAGCTTTAGGAACTGAAGCTTTCTTT
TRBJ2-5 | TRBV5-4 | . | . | CASSLGSIRETQYF | TGTGCCAGCAGCTTAGGGAGTATCCGAGAGACCCAGTACTTC
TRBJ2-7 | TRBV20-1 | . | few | CSASDYYEQYF | TGCAGTGCTTCTGACTACTACGAGCAGTACTTC
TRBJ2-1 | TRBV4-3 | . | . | CASSLIGLANPNEQFF | TGCGCCAGCAGCCTAATAGGGCTAGCTAATCCCAATGAGCAGTTCTTC
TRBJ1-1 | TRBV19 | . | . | CASSIFQGTEAFF | TGTGCCAGTAGTATCTTTCAGGGCACTGAAGCTTTCTTT
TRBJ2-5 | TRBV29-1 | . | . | CSVEVGRWGETQYF | TGCAGCGTTGAAGTCGGGCGTTGGGGGGAGACCCAGTACTTC
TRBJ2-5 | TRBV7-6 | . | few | CASGGTQETQYF | TGTGCCAGCGGGGGTACCCAAGAGACCCAGTACTTC
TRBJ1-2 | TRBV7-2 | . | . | CASSLEQPVPLF | TGTGCCAGCAGCTTGGAGCAGCCCGTTCCCCTCTTC
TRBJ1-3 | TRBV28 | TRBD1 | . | CASSSGQAYSGNTIYF | TGTGCCAGCAGCTCCGGACAGGCTTACTCTGGAAACACCATATATTTT
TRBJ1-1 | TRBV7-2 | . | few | CASSSRTEIYEAFF | TGTGCCAGCAGCTCCCGGACAGAAATCTATGAAGCTTTCTTT
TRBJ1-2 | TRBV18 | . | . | CASSPQRGVYYGYTF | TGTGCCAGCTCACCTCAAAGGGGCGTTTACTATGGCTACACCTTC
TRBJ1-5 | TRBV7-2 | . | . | CASSLPGEPQHF | TGTGCCAGCAGCTTACCCGGGGAGCCCCAGCATTTT
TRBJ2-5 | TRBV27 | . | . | CASSFGSGHQETQYF | TGTGCCAGCAGTTTCGGGTCCGGGCACCAGGAGACCCAGTACTTC
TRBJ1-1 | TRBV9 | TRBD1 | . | CASSPTPGTGSEAFF | TGTGCCAGCAGCCCCACCCCGGGGACAGGGTCTGAAGCTTTCTTT
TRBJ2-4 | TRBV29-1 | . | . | CSAQGSDIQYF | TGCAGCGCCCAAGGGAGTGACATTCAGTACTTC
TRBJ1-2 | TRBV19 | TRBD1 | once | CASTKQGARGYTF | TGTGCCAGTACTAAGCAGGGGGCGAGGGGCTACACCTTC
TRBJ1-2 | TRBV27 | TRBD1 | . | CASSLIGRGLGGYTF | TGTGCCAGCAGTTTGATAGGCAGGGGGCTTGGAGGCTACACCTTC
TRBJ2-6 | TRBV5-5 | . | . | CASSLVPGGDAGANVLTF | TGTGCCAGCAGCTTGGTACCAGGAGGCGATGCTGGGGCCAACGTCCTGACTTTC
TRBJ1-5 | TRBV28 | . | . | CASSSTQGTGNQPQHF | TGTGCCAGCAGTTCCACACAGGGTACAGGCAATCAGCCCCAGCATTTT